This record concerns one T cell receptor beta chain sequence. Its antigen remains undetermined. An end of the junction does not agree with germline; a read error may underlie this. The sample is drawn from a study of T cells in narcolepsy (dated by TCRdb to between 2017 and 2018). Looking at the study overall: The study enrolled patients with narcolepsy type 1 or type 2 (NT1, NT2) together with healthy control donors. The study sought autoreactive T cells targeting hypocretin neuron self-antigens (hypocretin, TRIB2) in narcolepsy patients, using TCR Vbeta sequencing to track clonotypes in blood and CSF.

Results the study describes overall, beyond this receptor: Plots that compared CSF and blood CD4+ T cell clonotypes from the same patient highlighted HCRT-specific and TRIB2-specific autoreactive clonotypes. Some blood memory CD4+ repertoires from patients and controls contained no sequences matching autoreactive T cell clones. Patients and controls had similar numbers of sequenced blood memory CD4+ clonotypes, with averages of approximately 41,000 in patients and roughly 36,000 in controls. According to the report, autoreactive clonotypes were detected serially in the blood of the same patients and of different patients, but not in healthy controls.

For TCR Vbeta sequencing, memory CD4+ T cells were sorted ex vivo from the peripheral blood of both healthy controls and narcolepsy patients. The CDR3 numbers 15 residues from cysteine through phenylalanine. Left in the record is the CDR3 DNA by itself, 45 bases read in frame from the first base. In the germline V gene, CDR1 corresponds to SGHTA and CDR2 to FQGNSA. Libraries came from the immunoSEQ multiplex PCR assay. TCRdb took this table from immuneACCESS and kept in-frame rearrangements with V and J called. Such tables lack part of the clones; where checked against another copy, unresolved V genes explain under half of the gap, and the rest is unexplained. Present in this sample are fewer than 35,000 clones, about four fifths of which were seen just once. Around 0.9% of the sample belongs to the ten largest clones.

This receptor was identified in a human donor with narcolepsy. In this chain, TRBV7-2 is recombined with TRBJ1-5; possibly the D gene is TRBD1, per 6 matching bases. The sequencing input was CD45RA- memory CD4+ T cells from PBMCs. The sample's cell subset or site label, decoded: memory T cells sorted ex vivo from peripheral blood. The CDR3 loop reads CASSPTGVSIQPQHF. The DNA sequence follows: TGTGCCAGCAGCCCGACAGGTGTTAGCATTCAGCCCCAGCATTTT.